Each of the 3 T cell receptor beta chains below was sequenced from the same sample in a study of blood T cells in healthy people across ages. Alongside a J-beta primer mix, a sample-barcoded 5' primer served in a second PCR lasting about 6 to 12 cycles. TCRdb processed the 5' RACE reads anew with MiXCR; each CDR3 protein has one entry. The sample carries roughly 800,000 distinct CDR3 sequences, over 45% recorded once. The sequencing sample was made of blood. Receptors were obtained from a man aged 25-45 years in good health.

V and J are TRBV7-2 and TRBJ2-1; 7 bases are shared with TRBD2. Germline V gene data show CDR1 as SGHTA and CDR2 as FQGNSA. CDR3 length equals 17 residues. The ends lost 5 bases at V and 0 bases at J; junction bases unmatched: 10. CDR3 sequence reads: CASSPLARGSSYNEQFF. CDR3 nucleotides: TGTGCCAGCAGCCCTCTAGCGCGGGGGAGCTCCTACAATGAGCAGTTCTTC.

The CDR3 DNA reads TGCAGTGCTAGGGGTTTGGGACTAGCGATCTACGAGCAGTACTTC. This sequence encodes CSARGLGLAIYEQYF. The chain has TRBV20-1 and TRBJ2-1; 10 nucleotides align to TRBD2. The J call may be faulty, since TRBJ2-7 better matches the DNA end. CDR1 DFQATT and CDR2 SNEGSKA come from the germline V gene (reference sequence). CDR3 size: 15 residues.

J is TRBJ1-2 and V is TRBV7-2, with D tentatively TRBD1 (5 bases). The germline CDR1 and CDR2 sequences are SGHTA and FQGNSA. V was pared by 0 bases and J by 7 bases, with 15 bases between. This CDR3 has 15 residues. The CDR3 spells CASSLAQTESSGYTF. CDR3 nucleotide sequence: TGTGCCAGCAGCTTAGCGCAGACAGAGAGCTCTGGCTACACCTTC.